This TCR beta chain was obtained from a study of a mutant IDH1 vaccine in newly diagnosed glioma. Study context: Radiotherapy alone preceded vaccination by 4-6 weeks; alternatively, vaccination started with temozolomide cycles.

The time point here: week 35, safety follow-up. The investigators gave 300 ug of mutant IDH1 20-mer peptide in each vaccine dose, together with topical imiquimod. The study gave patients eight vaccinations in weeks 1, 3, 5, 7, 11, 15, 19, 23. This clone was detected a few times. Its antigen is undetermined. Here immunoSEQ multiplex PCR was the method, and the copy in TCRdb shows in-frame clones only, minus some. The sample includes tens of thousands of clones, 74% of them seen just once. The CDR3 consists of 13 residues. The input for sequencing was PBMCs, taken from a glioma patient whose treatment included an IDH1 peptide vaccine. V is TRBV21-1 and J is TRBJ1-2. TRBV21-1 is deemed a pseudogene. This TCR came from a man in his forties or fifties with glioma. CDR3 region: CASSKVRGYGYTF. The CDR3 nucleotides read TGTGCCAGCAGCAAAGTCCGGGGCTATGGCTACACCTTC.